A selection of T cell receptor beta chains follows, all from one sample in a study of shared clonotypes between healthy human individuals. TCRdb's table, derived via immunoSEQ multiplex PCR, lists solely in-frame clones and lacks some. Found here are 800,000 to 950,000 clones, approximately 97% of them singletons; the top ten hold 0.2% to 0.25%. The specimen was naive CD8+ T cells sorted from blood. These receptor sequences come from a man younger than 45 in good health. Each CDR3 is given with its conserved first and last residue. A D gene is named only where the DNA matches it firmly. Clone size is not always given. Where it is, it says once, few, many or a class for expanded clones.

V gene,J gene,clone size,D gene,CDR3 DNA,CDR3 protein
TRBV10-2,TRBJ2-1,-,-,TGCGCCAGCAGTCAAAGCGGAAGGTCCTACAATGAGCAGTTCTTC,CASSQSGRSYNEQFF
TRBV27,TRBJ2-7,-,TRBD2,TGTGCCAGCAGGACTAGCGGGACGGGGACGTTATTC,CASRTSGTGTLF
TRBV27,TRBJ1-1,-,-,TGTGCCCCAACGTTGGGGACTGAAGCTTTCTTT,CAPTLGTEAFF
TRBV7-3,TRBJ2-1,once,TRBD2,TGTGCCAGCAGCTTCGGACTAGCGGGAGGAAATGAGCAGTTCTTC,CASSFGLAGGNEQFF
TRBV6-5,TRBJ2-3,-,-,TGTGCCAGCAGGCGGGGTTCCACAGATACGCAGTATTTT,CASRRGSTDTQYF
TRBV27,TRBJ2-5,-,TRBD1,TGTGCCAGCGGAGACCTACAGGGGGCGGAGACCCAGTACTTC,CASGDLQGAETQYF
TRBV29-1,TRBJ2-3,-,-,TGCAGCGTTGAAGGGGGACGGAGCGCAGATACGCAGTATTTT,CSVEGGRSADTQYF
TRBV30,TRBJ2-6,-,-,TGTGCCTGGATAAGTGGGGCCAACGTCCTGACTTTC,CAWISGANVLTF
TRBV29-1,TRBJ2-1,-,TRBD1,TGCAGCGTTGACGCACCTACCCGGGACAGTTTATTAGATGAGCAGTTCTTC,CSVDAPTRDSLLDEQFF
TRBV4-1,TRBJ1-5,-,-,TGCGCCAGCAGCCTACAGGTCGATAGCAATCAGCCCCAGCATTTT,CASSLQVDSNQPQHF
TRBV14,TRBJ2-7,-,-,TGTGCCGGCAGCCAGGGAGTTCTCTACGAGCAGTACTTC,CAGSQGVLYEQYF
TRBV5-1,TRBJ2-7,-,-,TGCGCCAGCAGCATGAGGGGGAGCTACGAGCAGTACTTC,CASSMRGSYEQYF
TRBV5-1,TRBJ1-1,-,-,TGCGCCAGCAGCCCCGGACAGCCGCGGGAAGCTTTCTTT,CASSPGQPREAFF
TRBV11-2,TRBJ2-3,few,-,TGTGCCAGCAGCTTAGGTTTTGGCGACCAACAAGACACAGATACGCAGTATTTT,CASSLGFGDQQDTDTQYF
TRBV7-9,TRBJ2-7,-,-,TGTGCCAGCAGCTCACACCTGCCCGTCTACGAGCAGTACTTC,CASSSHLPVYEQYF
TRBV4-1,TRBJ2-3,-,TRBD1,TGCGCCAGCAGCCAACCCCGGGACAGGGACACAGATACGCAGTATTTT,CASSQPRDRDTDTQYF
TRBV14,TRBJ2-7,-,-,TGTGCCAGCAGCCAATTCTACGAGCAGTACTTC,CASSQFYEQYF
TRBV28,TRBJ2-1,once,-,TGTGCCAGCAGTCCCCAGGCAAATTACAATGAGCAGTTCTTC,CASSPQANYNEQFF
TRBV4-2,TRBJ1-4,-,-,TGTGCCAGCAGCCAAGAGTCAGGGGTGGTGGAAAAACTGTTTTTT,CASSQESGVVEKLFF
TRBV28,TRBJ1-4,-,-,TGTGCCAGCAGTTCCGGACGGACAGAAAAACTGTTTTTT,CASSSGRTEKLFF
TRBV10-1,TRBJ2-3,-,TRBD1,TGCGCCAGCAGTGACGGCTCACAGGGGCCAGATACGCAGTATTTT,CASSDGSQGPDTQYF
TRBV7-2,TRBJ2-7,once,-,TGTGCCAGCAGCGGAGGCTCAGGTAGCTCCTACGAGCAGTACTTC,CASSGGSGSSYEQYF
TRBV5-1,TRBJ1-1,-,-,TGCGCCAGCAGCTTGGAGGGCGCGAACACTGAAGCTTTCTTT,CASSLEGANTEAFF
TRBV4-3,TRBJ2-1,-,-,TGCGCCAGCAGCCAAGAAGGGCCTCTAGCCATGGACGAGGGGAATGAGCAGTTCTTC,CASSQEGPLAMDEGNEQFF
TRBV5-1,TRBJ2-5,-,TRBD2,TGCGCCAGCAGCTTGGCGGTTAGCGGGAGTGGGGAAGAGACCCAGTACTTC,CASSLAVSGSGEETQYF
TRBV29-1,TRBJ2-3,-,-,TGCAGCGTTGAAGGGTCGCCCGCTAGCACAGATACGCAGTATTTT,CSVEGSPASTDTQYF
TRBV6-5,TRBJ2-3,once,TRBD2,TGTGCCAGCAGCCCGGCGACTAGCGAGACGCAGTATTTT,CASSPATSETQYF
TRBV2,TRBJ2-1,-,-,TGTGCCAGCAGGACGGCAGGACTGGACGTATACAATGAGCAGTTCTTC,CASRTAGLDVYNEQFF
TRBV7-8,TRBJ2-7,-,-,TGTGCCAGCAGCTTAGCGCACGGGCGCTACGAGCAGTACTTC,CASSLAHGRYEQYF
TRBV29-1,TRBJ2-2,once,-,TGCAGCGTTGTTTGGGGTAGCACCGGGGAGCTGTTTTTT,CSVVWGSTGELFF
TRBV7-6,TRBJ2-1,-,TRBD2,TGTGCCAGCAGCAAAGGGACTAGCGGGAGAATGTACAATGAGCAGTTCTTC,CASSKGTSGRMYNEQFF
TRBV14,TRBJ2-1,-,TRBD1,TGTGCCAGCAGCCAGAATCCTAAGACAGGGTTCAATGAGCAGTTCTTC,CASSQNPKTGFNEQFF
TRBV7-8,TRBJ1-2,-,-,TGTGCCAGCAGCCCCTCCAGCAAGGGGAACTATGGCTACACCTTC,CASSPSSKGNYGYTF
TRBV7-8,TRBJ2-1,-,-,TGTGCCAGCAGCCCCTACAGTCCGGGAGCCGATGAGCAGTTCTTC,CASSPYSPGADEQFF
TRBV28,TRBJ2-6,-,TRBD1,TGTGCCAGCAGTTTTTTAAAAACAGGGGCCTCCTCGGTGGACGTCCTGACTTTC,CASSFLKTGASSVDVLTF
TRBV15,TRBJ1-4,-,-,TGTGCCACCAGCCCGAGGGAGTATAGGAGTGAAAAACTGTTTTTT,CATSPREYRSEKLFF
TRBV5-1,TRBJ2-2,once,-,TGCGCCAGCCAGTTCACCGTCGAGAAAACCGGGGAGCTGTTTTTT,CASQFTVEKTGELFF
TRBV27,TRBJ1-5,-,-,TGTGCCAGCAGTTTAGAAGTTTGGGGGCCCCAGCATTTT,CASSLEVWGPQHF
TRBV30,TRBJ2-7,-,-,TGTGCCTGGAGGAGGGACCTCCACGAGCAGTACTTC,CAWRRDLHEQYF
TRBV27,TRBJ2-7,-,-,TGTGCCAGCAGTTTGGGAGGGGGCTACGAGCAGTACTTC,CASSLGGGYEQYF
TRBV7-9,TRBJ2-7,once,-,TGTGCCAGCAGCTCACAGAGCGAGCAGTACTTC,CASSSQSEQYF
TRBV11-2,TRBJ2-7,once,-,TGTGCCAGCAGCTTTGGACAAGCCTACGAGCAGTACTTC,CASSFGQAYEQYF
TRBV7-2,TRBJ2-7,-,-,TGTGCCAGCAGCTTAGGACCTTACTCCTACGAGCAGTACTTC,CASSLGPYSYEQYF
TRBV6-1,TRBJ2-7,-,-,TGTGCCAGCAGTGAAGAGGTAGGGCGCTCCTACGAGCAGTACTTC,CASSEEVGRSYEQYF
TRBV7-7,TRBJ2-3,-,-,TGTGCTAGCAGCTTCTTGGGTGGAGATACGCAGTATTTT,CASSFLGGDTQYF